In this sample, the clone carrying this T cell receptor (beta chain) turned up many times. Over 170 million TCR-beta sequences from 15-18 subjects came out of each sequencing run. One entry per CDR3 protein results from TCRdb running MiXCR on the 5' RACE reads. The sample includes 57,000 or so distinct CDR3 sequences, roughly 11% of them seen just once. The CDR3 extends over 11 amino acids. V was pared by 6 bases and J by 8 bases, with 11 bases between. Per the germline V gene, CDR1 is DFQATT and CDR2 is SNEGSKA (reference sequence). This entry belongs to a study of neurological immune-mediated disorders.

The sample taken for sequencing was PBMCs. The gene calls are TRBV20-1 and TRBJ2-1; D possibly corresponds to TRBD2 (5 bases). This clonotype was sampled from a man aged 60 to 69 in good health. CDR3 nucleotides: TGCAGTGCCCTAGCCAGTCATGAGCAGTTCTTC. This gives the protein CSALASHEQFF.